This TCR beta chain was recovered during a study of tumor-infiltrating lymphocytes in primary liver carcinoma. Unsorted bulk tissue, roughly 20-32 mg of it, served as the source for co-extraction of RNA and DNA. Subjects presented with primary liver carcinoma managed by surgical resection. Reverse transcription of roughly 470 ng total RNA with a constant-region primer produced TCR beta cDNA. Amplification in three nested multiplex PCR rounds with slightly modified ARM-PCR gave rise to TCR beta libraries. TCRdb reprocessed the multiplex PCR reads via MiXCR and lists one record per CDR3 protein. The sample has approximately 79,000 distinct CDR3 sequences, 60% to 75% seen once; the top ten hold around 30%. As to this clonotype: The germline gene is not matched at one end of the junction; a read error may be the cause.

Source material: liver tumor tissue from sampling region 4. The sample's subset: tumor region T4, right-lateral pole. The receptor comes from a man aged 35 to 55 with primary liver carcinoma and hepatitis B virus infection.

The CDR3 DNA sequence: TGTAGCGTTCCACTGCCCCTGAGCAATGAGCTGTTCTTC. It is translated as CSVPLPLSNELFF. This chain links TRBV29-1 with TRBJ2-1; D perhaps matches TRBD2 (5 bases). Looked up from germline, CDR1 is SQVTM and CDR2 is ANQGSEA. The CDR3 is 13 residues long.